This T cell receptor (beta chain) was retrieved from a study of PD-1 blockade in classical Hodgkin lymphoma. The V segment lost 9 bases and the J segment 2 bases; nucleotides outside the gene matches: 4. The CDR3 contains 16 residues. Germline assignment: CDR1 LNHDA and CDR2 SQIVND (reference sequence). TCRdb keeps only in-frame clones here, not all; method: immunoSEQ multiplex PCR. Counted here are 20,000 to 25,000 clones, approximately 65% occurring once; the ten biggest clones make up 1.2%. Indicated time point: cycle 4 day 1 (C4D1), after 6 weeks of nivolumab. There was relapse after autologous stem cell transplantation in every patient, and there was variation in brentuximab vedotin exposure. It was by magnetic negative selection that CD4+ T cells were purified from thawed PBMCs.

The receptor was isolated from a human donor with classical Hodgkin lymphoma. J is TRBJ2-2 and V is TRBV19; 15 positions agree with TRBD2. Sequencing used CD4+ T cells from blood, obtained before the fourth cycle of nivolumab. The CDR3 DNA follows: TGTGCCAGCAGGACTAGCGGGGGGGCTAACACCGGGGAGCTGTTTTTT. The encoded protein is CASRTSGGANTGELFF.